This T cell receptor (beta chain) emerged from a study of T cell responses to AZD1222 COVID-19 vaccine (dated by TCRdb to about 2021). For the study in its entirety: AZD1222 recipients given second doses at about 4 weeks or at about 12 weeks were pooled, since spike-specific TCR depth and breadth were not found to differ between the two schedules. A total of 233 trial participants underwent TCR sequencing, of whom about 210 had received two doses of AZD1222 and some 25 had received two doses of the MenACWY control vaccine. Trial participants were enrolled by age into subgroups of 18-55, 56-69 and 70-plus years, and around 140, 26 and 57 TCR-sequenced participants, respectively, were included in these subgroups.

Note on this clone: Its specific antigen is unknown. Base-call qualities are not available, and no considerably larger clone is one nucleotide away.

Overall results and qualifications from the work: Spike-specific TCR breadth and depth rose significantly after two AZD1222 doses compared with day 0 and with MenACWY recipients. In the small 56-69-year group, the increase in depth fell short of significance, most likely because of low power. No day 14 peak-response samples were available, so repertoires were characterized only after the peak T cell response. Participants were mostly white British and included more females than males, and it was suggested by the authors that clonal diversity may have been underestimated. Conclusions about previously exposed vaccinees are limited, since just six or seven AZD1222 recipients were seropositive for SARS-CoV-2 at baseline. Reportedly, close to half of the unique spike-specific TCRs recognized epitopes lying outside the regions that are mutated in the B.1.351 and B.1.1.7 variants. Vaccine-associated CD4 TCRs spanned the whole spike protein, with dominant responses in regions 160-218 and 743-854.

The time point label here, explained by the study, means: baseline before first vaccination. Vaccinee samples were obtained from the UK trials COV001 and COV002, which included a single-blind randomized controlled phase 2/3 trial of AZD1222 (ChAdOx1 nCoV-19) in healthy adults. Trial participant PBMC samples were collected at day 0 and day 28 after the second dose for TCRbeta chain sequencing. The CDR3 regions of human TCRbeta chains were subjected to immunosequencing. In the source study's methods: TCRs in the repertoires were matched against a reference library of SARS-CoV-2-specific TCRs that had been generated with the MIRA antigen-specificity platform. Breadth was defined as the fraction of unique TCRs that were SARS-CoV-2-associated, and depth was defined as the fraction of total T cells that were SARS-CoV-2-associated. Using the MIRA data, every spike-specific TCR was mapped to the spike region that the TCR reacted to and assigned to either a CD4 or a CD8 class. Log10-transformed breadth and depth values were compared by one-way ANOVA with Sidak's multiple comparisons tests. What TCRdb holds here is the immuneACCESS table cut down to in-frame rearrangements. Part of the clones is not present; checked against another copy, under half of the missing clones reflect an unresolved V gene, and the others are unexplained. That table furnishes V, J and clone size, whereas the DNA furnished D and trimming. Recorded for this sample are roughly 150,000 clones; less than 95% of them occurred a single time. The ten largest clones represent about 1.7% of the sample.

CDR1 is given as SGHTA and CDR2 as FQGTGA, both from the germline V gene. Counted from cysteine to phenylalanine, this CDR3 has 14 amino acids. The CDR3 DNA has 42 bases and is translated from base 1. V drops 4 bases and J drops 1 base, leaving 11 bases in between. This sequence was found in an adult in good health. This material consisted of peripheral blood, taken on day 0 of AZD1222 vaccination. The chain uses TRBV7-3 and TRBJ2-7; no confident D gene assignment can be made. Read as DNA, the sequence is TGTGCCAGCAGCTCCACTATACTATCCTACGAGCAGTACTTC. Its amino acids are CASSSTILSYEQYF. The CDR3 plus the reference TRBV7-3 and TRBJ2-7 genes for the other parts give the full variable domain: GAGVSQTPSNKVTEKGKYVELRCDPISGHTALYWYRQSLGQGPEFLIYFQGTGAADDSGLPNDRFFAVRPEGSVSTLKIQRTERGDSAVYLCASSSTILSYEQYFGPGTRLTVT.